The clone carrying this TCR beta chain was counted once. Antigen unknown. The sample comes from a study of shared clonotypes between healthy human individuals. Study observations and caveats: Inspection by rarefaction showed sorted-subset sequencing to be incomplete despite large depth.

Naive CD8 cells comprised CD45RO-negative, CCR7-positively selected cells, excluding terminally differentiated effector memory CD45RA+ cells. V gave up 2 bases and J gave up 8 bases, with 15 bases separating them. Germline V lookup: CDR1 WSHSY, CDR2 SAAADI. The CDR3 loop spans 14 amino acids. Sequencing used immunoSEQ multiplex PCR; TCRdb keeps in-frame clones, though not all of them. This table holds 660,000 or so clones, roughly 96% found once. The sequenced material came from naive CD8+ T cells sorted from blood. The chain is built from TRBV10-2 and TRBJ1-2; maybe TRBD1 (6 bases). The receptor was derived from a woman in her thirties in good health. CDR3: CASSEIQGTWGYTF. In DNA, the CDR3 is TGCGCCAGCAGTGAGATCCAGGGGACTTGGGGCTACACCTTC.